This entry lists 25 T cell receptor beta chains sequenced from one sample in a study of shared clonotypes between healthy human individuals. TCRdb keeps only in-frame clones here, not all; method: immunoSEQ multiplex PCR. The repertoire consists of 470,000 or so clones, with around 73% occurring once and the leading ten covering approximately 12%. Source material: PBMCs. Source of these receptors: a woman aged 40-49 years in good health. Some clones in this sample may be carry-over from other donors' samples.

This clone has only one observation. The chain is built from TRBV29-1 and TRBJ2-5; a weak D match, TRBD2 (5 bases). Trimming shortened V by 0 bases and J by 3 bases, and 14 bases separated the two germline ends. The CDR3 has 15 residues. CDR1 is SQVTM and CDR2 is ANQGSEA in the germline V gene. The CDR3 here is CSVEDRLRAEETQYF. In nucleotides, the CDR3 is TGCAGCGTTGAAGATCGGCTGAGAGCGGAAGAGACCCAGTACTTC.

With respect to this clone: Other DNA variants within this sample encode the same CDR3. The chain employs TRBV20-1 and TRBJ2-3; D unclear. Germline V lookup: CDR1 DFQATT, CDR2 SNEGSKA (reference sequence). V was cut by 0 bases and J by 6 bases, with 4 bases left in between. The CDR3 contains 11 residues. The CDR3 DNA is TGCAGTGCTAGAGAGCGGGATACGCAGTATTTT. Encoded protein: CSARERDTQYF.

This rearrangement joins TRBV5-1 to TRBJ2-1; D is perhaps TRBD2 (6 bases). The CDR3 consists of 15 residues. CDR1 and CDR2 (germline): SGHRS, YFSETQ. V was cut by 7 bases and J by 3 bases, with 17 bases left in between. DNA of the CDR3: TGCGCCAGCCCCCTCCGGGGGACCAACTACAATGAGCAGTTCTTC. It encodes CASPLRGTNYNEQFF.

V usage is TRBV28 and J usage is TRBJ2-3, with D possibly being TRBD1 or TRBD2 (5 bases each). The V end was cut by 7 bases, the J end by 4 bases, with 18 bases between. Germline lookup yields CDR1 MDHEN and CDR2 SYDVKM. The CDR3 consists of 15 residues. CDR3 residues: CASILSPGRSDTQYF. As DNA, the CDR3 is TGTGCCAGCATCCTCAGCCCGGGACGCTCAGATACGCAGTATTTT.

About this clone: A read error may produce the germline difference seen at one junction end. The chain couples TRBV27 to TRBJ1-1; 7 bases are shared with TRBD1. This CDR3 contains 13 residues. Looked up from germline, CDR1 is MNHEY and CDR2 is SMNVEV (reference sequence). CDR3 sequence reads: CASSLRQRGRATF. The CDR3 DNA is TGTGCCAGCAGTTTGAGGCAGAGGGGGCGGGCGACGTTT.

The V gene is TRBV10-2, the J gene TRBJ1-4; the D gene is possibly TRBD1 (6 bases). The CDR3 runs to 14 residues. Germline V gives CDR1 WSHSY, CDR2 SAAADI. Deletions cut 6 bases from V and 5 bases from J, with 13 bases between. CDR3 sequence reads: CASRPGGPNEKLFF. Here the CDR3 DNA reads TGCGCCAGCAGGCCCGGGGGGCCGAATGAAAAACTGTTTTTT.

This chain links TRBV19 with TRBJ2-3; D unresolved. CDR1 is LNHDA, CDR2 SQIVND, per germline (reference sequence). The CDR3 sequence is 16 residues long. V was cut by 0 bases and J by 2 bases, with 12 bases left in between. CDR3: CASSIDSHQNTDTQYF. For the CDR3, the DNA is TGTGCCAGTAGTATAGATTCCCACCAAAACACAGATACGCAGTATTTT.

CDR3 loop: CASSLGARQPQHF. As DNA, the CDR3 is TGTGCCAGCAGCTTGGGGGCGCGTCAGCCCCAGCATTTT. V is TRBV7-2 and J is TRBJ1-5, with D possibly matching TRBD1 (6 bases). V shed 3 bases and J shed 6 bases, with 9 bases lying between them. Looked up from germline, CDR1 is SGHTA and CDR2 is FQGNSA. The CDR3 consists of 13 residues.

The V call is TRBV2, the J call TRBJ2-1, with 13 bases matching TRBD2. CDR3 length equals 15 residues. The ends lost 11 bases at V and 5 bases at J; junction bases unmatched: 9. Looked up from germline, CDR1 is SNHLY and CDR2 is FYNNEI. CDR3 loop: CAGNTGTSGNNEQFF. The DNA of the CDR3 is TGTGCCGGGAACACCGGGACTAGCGGGAACAATGAGCAGTTCTTC.

CDR3 sequence reads: CASSLGAFQETQYF. CDR3 nucleotide sequence: TGTGCCAGCAGCTTAGGGGCGTTTCAAGAGACCCAGTACTTC. The rearrangement links TRBV7-9 to TRBJ2-5, with unresolved D. The CDR3 has 14 amino acids. The germline gives CDR1 SEHNR, CDR2 FQNEAQ (reference sequence). Trimming left V 1 base short and J 2 bases short, with 8 bases between.

The chain employs TRBV11-3 and TRBJ2-1; maybe TRBD2 (6 bases). CDR3 size: 13 residues. V was trimmed by 5 bases and J by 2 bases, leaving 7 bases between them. Germline assignment: CDR1 SGHNT and CDR2 YENEEA. CDR3 region: CASSQRAYNEQFF. DNA of the CDR3: TGTGCCAGCAGCCAGCGGGCCTACAATGAGCAGTTCTTC.

V is TRBV18 and J is TRBJ1-4; TRBD1 matches at 9 bases. Germline-derived CDR1 and CDR2 are KGHSH and LQKENI. V lost 3 bases to trimming and J lost 8 bases; unmatched junction nucleotides: 7. CDR3 size: 15 residues. The CDR3 DNA reads TGTGCCAGCTCACCGTTGGGACAGGGTGGAGAAAAACTGTTTTTT. This encodes CASSPLGQGGEKLFF.

This clone was seen only a few times. The chain uses TRBV9 and TRBJ2-1, with unresolved D. The V gene's germline CDR1 is SGDLS and CDR2 YYNGEE. This CDR3 spans 14 amino acids. The germline V and J ends were trimmed by 6 bases and 5 bases, with 15 bases remaining between them. The CDR3 loop is CASTTTSGDNEQFF. In nucleotides, the CDR3 is TGTGCCAGCACCACAACCAGTGGGGACAATGAGCAGTTCTTC.

This chain links TRBV27 with TRBJ2-7; 10 bases line up with TRBD2. CDR1 is MNHEY, CDR2 SMNVEV, per germline (reference sequence). This CDR3 has 15 residues. Trimming at V came to 7 bases and at J to 3 bases, leaving 9 bases not matched to a gene. The CDR3 region has the DNA TGTGCCAGCAAATTGGGGACTAGCGCTTTCTACGAGCAGTACTTC. This gives the protein CASKLGTSAFYEQYF.

The chain combines TRBV5-1 with TRBJ2-1; 11 bases are shared with TRBD2. The V and J ends lost 4 bases and 3 bases, in that order; junction bases with no gene match: 6. The germline CDR1 and CDR2 sequences are SGHRS and YFSETQ. This CDR3 has 16 amino acids. CDR3 DNA sequence: TGCGCCAGCAGCAACCAGGGACTAGCGGTCTACAATGAGCAGTTCTTC. Translated: CASSNQGLAVYNEQFF.

The chain carries TRBV9 and TRBJ2-1; the match to TRBD2 covers 9 bases. The V gene end was trimmed by 4 bases and the J gene end by 9 bases; junction bases not matched to a gene: 5. Germline-derived CDR1 and CDR2 are SGDLS and YYNGEE. The CDR3 totals 13 residues. For the CDR3, the DNA is TGTGCCAGCAGCATAGCGGGAGCGCTTGAGCAGTTCTTC. Amino acids: CASSIAGALEQFF.

V usage is TRBV7-9 and J usage is TRBJ1-2; D not resolved. Germline CDR1 and CDR2: SEHNR and FQNEAQ (reference sequence). This CDR3 contains 14 residues. Trimming took 5 bases from V and 8 from J, leaving 18 bases between them. The CDR3 sequence is CASSQDSRKGGYTF. The CDR3 DNA reads TGTGCCAGCAGCCAGGACTCCCGAAAAGGCGGCTACACCTTC.

The rearrangement links TRBV9 to TRBJ2-1; 7 bases are a match to TRBD2. CDR3 length equals 16 residues. The J segment lost 7 bases and the V segment lost 0 bases, leaving 10 bases of the junction unmatched. CDR1 and CDR2 (germline): SGDLS, YYNGEE. The CDR3 here is CASSVASLALGNEQFF. DNA of the CDR3: TGTGCCAGCAGCGTAGCATCACTAGCGTTGGGTAATGAGCAGTTCTTC.

This chain's CDR3 is CASSPRTSGNNEQFF. DNA of the CDR3: TGTGCCAGCAGCCCTAGGACTAGCGGAAACAATGAGCAGTTCTTC. The chain links TRBV7-9 to TRBJ2-1; 10 bases line up with TRBD2. Trimming at V came to 5 bases and at J to 5 bases, leaving 6 bases not matched to a gene. Germline V CDR1 and CDR2: SEHNR, FQNEAQ (reference sequence). The CDR3 loop spans 15 amino acids.

This clone was picked up a small number of times. V gene TRBV25-1 combines with J gene TRBJ1-1; unclear D gene. Germline V gives CDR1 MGHDK, CDR2 SYGVNS. CDR3 length: 12 amino acids. The ends were cut back, 5 bases at V and 8 bases at J, with 12 bases in the middle. CDR3 nucleotide sequence: TGTGCCAGCAGTCGTGAGCCGACCGAAGCTTTCTTT. Its protein is CASSREPTEAFF.

The chain has TRBV7-8 and TRBJ1-4, with a possible D match to TRBD1 (6 bases). This CDR3 is built from 15 residues. The V gene's germline CDR1 is SGHVS and CDR2 FQNEAQ. The ends were cut back, 1 base at V and 5 bases at J, with 11 bases in the middle. The CDR3 spells CASSLDRGFNEKLFF. CDR3 bases: TGTGCCAGCAGCTTAGATAGGGGGTTCAATGAAAAACTGTTTTTT. The variable domain in full, with the rest retrieved from reference TRBV7-8 and TRBJ1-4, is GAGVSQSPRYKVAKRGQDVALRCDPISGHVSLFWYQQALGQGPEFLTYFQNEAQLDKSGLPSDRFFAERPEGSVSTLKIQRTQQEDSAVYLCASSLDRGFNEKLFFGSGTQLSVL.

The chain carries TRBV6-1 and TRBJ1-5, with unresolved D. The germline V gene encodes CDR1 MNHNS and CDR2 SASEGT. This CDR3 has 11 residues. V gave up 2 bases and J gave up 7 bases, with 3 bases separating them. The CDR3 DNA is TGTGCCAGCAGTGAACAACAGCCCCAGCATTTT. This codes for CASSEQQPQHF.

The chain has TRBV7-9 and TRBJ2-1; D is undetermined. This CDR3 is 15 amino acids long. Deletions cut 5 bases from V and 0 bases from J, with 11 bases between. Germline CDR1 is SEHNR and CDR2 is FQNEAQ (reference sequence). The chain's CDR3 is CASSPRSPSYNEQFF. DNA for the CDR3: TGTGCCAGCAGCCCTCGGAGTCCCTCCTACAATGAGCAGTTCTTC. Based on the CDR3 plus reference TRBV7-9 and TRBJ2-1, the full variable domain is DTGVSQNPRHKITKRGQNVTFRCDPISEHNRLYWYRQTLGQGPEFLTYFQNEAQLEKSRLLSDRFSAERPKGSFSTLEIQRTEQGDSAMYLCASSPRSPSYNEQFFGPGTRLTVL.

Only a few counts were recorded for this clone. The chain couples TRBV20-1 to TRBJ2-7; D is unresolved. The V end lost 5 bases, the J end lost 2 bases, and 7 bases lay between the germline ends. CDR1 DFQATT and CDR2 SNEGSKA come from the germline V gene (reference sequence). The CDR3 is made up of 11 amino acids. The CDR3 DNA reads TGCAGTGCTCCTATAGCCTACGAGCAGTACTTC. Its translation is CSAPIAYEQYF.

This clone was observed a handful of times. Sequence at one end of the junction differs from germline and may be a read error. The gene calls are TRBV7-8 and TRBJ2-7; possible D gene TRBD2, 6 bases. The CDR3 runs to 14 residues. Germline V gene sequence: CDR1 SGHVS, CDR2 FQNEAQ. CDR3 DNA: TGTGCCAGCAGCTTAGCGCGGGACTTAAAAAGGGTCATTTTC. Its protein product is CASSLARDLKRVIF.